Shown below are 26 T cell receptor beta chains from a single sample sequenced in a study of OX40 agonist ivuxolimab in advanced cancers. Data came from immunoSEQ multiplex PCR; TCRdb stores just in-frame clones and leaves some out. The table records 60,000 to 90,000 clones, 80% to 90% of them present only once. This specimen was CD4+ or CD8+ T cells sorted from blood, taken in a trial of the OX40 agonist ivuxolimab. These TCRs come from an adult with an advanced solid tumor such as melanoma, head and neck, liver or kidney cancer.

The J gene is TRBJ2-1, the V gene TRBV11-2, with TRBD2 as a possible D gene (6 bases). CDR3 length: 15 amino acids. CDR1 and CDR2 from the germline V gene are SGHAT and FQNNGV. V was cut by 7 bases and J by 5 bases, with 18 bases left in between. Written as DNA, the CDR3 is TGTGCCAGCACCTCGGGACTCCCTCTCCACAATGAGCAGTTCTTC. This translates into CASTSGLPLHNEQFF.

The chain is built from TRBV6-6 and TRBJ1-1; D remains unclear. Germline V CDR1 and CDR2: MNHNY, SVGAGI (reference sequence). This CDR3 region has 13 residues. V dropped 1 base and J dropped 2 bases, with 5 bases sitting between them. CDR3 bases: TGTGCCAGCAGTTACTGGGTAAACACTGAAGCTTTCTTT. It codes for CASSYWVNTEAFF.

The chain employs TRBV7-6 and TRBJ2-7; D is perhaps TRBD2 (5 bases). Per the germline V gene, CDR1 is SGHVS and CDR2 is FNYEAQ. Trimming removed 5 bases at V and 0 bases at J, with 14 bases between. The CDR3 covers 15 residues. DNA for the CDR3: TGTGCCAGCAGCCCGCACGGACTTGGCTCCTACGAGCAGTACTTC. Its protein is CASSPHGLGSYEQYF.

The CDR3 DNA reads TGTGCCAGCAGCCCAAGACTAGGCACAGATACGCAGTATTTT. It yields the protein CASSPRLGTDTQYF. The V gene is TRBV7-3, the J gene TRBJ2-3, with a tentative D call TRBD2 (6 bases). Germline assignment: CDR1 SGHTA and CDR2 FQGTGA. The CDR3 covers 14 residues. V lost 5 bases, J lost 1 base, and 10 bases lay in between.

The V gene is TRBV6-1, the J gene TRBJ1-2, with D maybe TRBD1 (6 bases). CDR1 is MNHNS, CDR2 SASEGT, per germline. CDR3 length: 14 amino acids. The V end lost 2 bases, the J end lost 3 bases, and 10 bases lay between the germline ends. In DNA, the CDR3 is TGTGCCAGCAGTGAAATGGGGGGCCACTATGGCTACACCTTC. This translates into CASSEMGGHYGYTF.

The chain has TRBV25-1 and TRBJ1-2; tentatively, D is TRBD1 (5 bases). Germline CDR1 MGHDK, CDR2 SYGVNS. The V and J ends lost 1 base and 2 bases respectively, with 11 bases between them. The CDR3 is 15 amino acids. Here the CDR3 reads CASSEFLGTNYGYTF. CDR3 coding DNA: TGTGCCAGCAGTGAATTTTTAGGGACCAACTATGGCTACACCTTC.

The CDR3 here is CASSPNNEKLFF. In DNA, the CDR3 is TGTGCCAGCTCACCGAATAATGAAAAACTGTTTTTT. The genes are TRBV18 and TRBJ1-4; D is unresolved. V lost 3 bases, J lost 4 bases, and 3 bases lay in between. The germline V gene has CDR1 KGHSH and CDR2 LQKENI. The CDR3 has 12 residues.

To note about this clone: Other DNA sequences of this sample code for an identical CDR3. The gene calls are TRBV6-5 and TRBJ1-2, with D possibly matching TRBD1 (5 bases). The ends were cut back, 4 bases at V and 2 bases at J, with 8 bases in the middle. The CDR3 loop spans 13 amino acids. Germline V CDR1 and CDR2: MNHEY, SVGAGI. This CDR3 is CASSLGRNYGYTF. In DNA, the CDR3 is TGTGCCAGCAGTTTGGGGCGGAACTATGGCTACACCTTC.

This clone was seen only once. This chain joins TRBV6-1 and TRBJ1-1; 9 nucleotides match TRBD1. V was pared by 6 bases and J by 0 bases, with 2 bases of the junction left unmatched. Germline lookup yields CDR1 MNHNS and CDR2 SASEGT. The CDR3 length is 14 residues. This chain's CDR3 is CASRWDRVNTEAFF. CDR3 sequence (DNA): TGTGCCAGCAGGTGGGACAGGGTGAACACTGAAGCTTTCTTT.

The J gene is TRBJ2-1, the V gene TRBV21-1; no DNA check was done on the table's D call, TRBD1. TRBV21-1 is labeled a pseudogene. The CDR3 has 20 residues. The chain's CDR3 is CAGYCPRQGSNGSSYNEQFF. The CDR3 DNA follows: TGTGCCGGCTACTGCCCCCGACAGGGCTCAAATGGGAGCTCCTACAATGAGCAGTTCTTC.

The gene calls are TRBV19 and TRBJ2-6, with D maybe TRBD1 (6 bases). The V gene lost 4 bases and the J gene lost 2 bases, with 12 bases spanning the gap. CDR1 is LNHDA, CDR2 SQIVND, per germline (reference sequence). This CDR3 is built from 16 residues. The CDR3 region has the DNA TGTGCCAGTAGTAGGCAGGGGTTGGCTGGGGCCAACGTCCTGACTTTC. Protein: CASSRQGLAGANVLTF.

A note on this clone: Relative to the germline gene, one junction end is altered; a read error may explain this. V usage is TRBV6-5 and J usage is TRBJ2-5; 7 bases align to TRBD1. From germline, CDR1 is MNHEY and CDR2 SVGAGI. The CDR3 spans 14 residues. Here the CDR3 DNA reads TGTGCCAGCAGCCCCCGACAGGGCCAAGGGACCCAGTACTTC. It is translated as CASSPRQGQGTQYF.

The rearrangement links TRBV12-2 to TRBJ2-6; TRBD2 is the table's D call, not checked against the DNA. TRBV12-2 is an annotated pseudogene. The CDR3 has 18 amino acids. The CDR3: CASRLTSLKSSGANVLTF. CDR3 DNA sequence: TGTGCAAGTCGCTTAACGTCCCTGAAGAGCTCTGGGGCCAACGTCCTGACTTTC.

The V and J genes are TRBV28 and TRBJ2-3, with 7 bases that match TRBD1. The CDR3 is made up of 15 amino acids. V trimming: 4 bases; J trimming: 0 bases; junction bases outside the gene matches: 4. Germline CDR1 is MDHEN and CDR2 is SYDVKM. For the CDR3, the DNA is TGTGCCAGCAGTTCACAGGGGAAAAGCACAGATACGCAGTATTTT. Translation gives CASSSQGKSTDTQYF. Full variable domain (rest looked up from reference TRBV28 and TRBJ2-3): DVKVTQSSRYLVKRTGEKVFLECVQDMDHENMFWYRQDPGLGLRLIYFSYDVKMKEKGDIPEGYSVSREKKERFSLILESASTNQTSMYLCASSSQGKSTDTQYFGPGTRLTVL.

This clone was observed a handful of times. V and J are TRBV30 and TRBJ1-1; D is uncertain. Trimming removed 3 bases from V and 1 base from J, with 9 bases in between. Germline CDR1 is GTSNPN and CDR2 is SVGIG (reference sequence). The CDR3 contains 13 residues. CDR3 region: CAWSRQPNTEAFF. CDR3 in DNA: TGTGCCTGGAGCCGCCAACCGAACACTGAAGCTTTCTTT.

The chain joins TRBV10-3 to TRBJ1-5; D call uncertain. V was trimmed by 8 bases and J by 0 bases, leaving 14 bases between them. The length of the CDR3 is 15 residues. The germline V gene has CDR1 ENHRY and CDR2 SYGVKD. The CDR3 region has the DNA TGTGCCATCGGAGAGGCAACCCATAGCAATCAGCCCCAGCATTTT. Translation: CAIGEATHSNQPQHF.

This clone came up a few times. The chain couples TRBV19 to TRBJ2-7; D not resolved. Germline V gene data show CDR1 as LNHDA and CDR2 as SQIVND (reference sequence). The V gene lost 7 bases and the J gene lost 3 bases, with 7 bases spanning the gap. The CDR3 runs 11 residues. The CDR3 is CASIGFYEQYF. DNA of the CDR3: TGTGCCAGTATCGGGTTCTACGAGCAGTACTTC.

The V call is TRBV7-2, the J call TRBJ1-1; D possibly corresponds to TRBD1 (5 bases). The V end was cut by 1 base, the J end by 9 bases, with 9 bases between. The CDR3 is 12 residues long. Germline values: CDR1 SGHTA, CDR2 FQGNSA. This CDR3 is CASSLGREKAFF. DNA for the CDR3: TGTGCCAGCAGCTTAGGCAGGGAGAAAGCTTTCTTT.

This sequence joins TRBV29-1 and TRBJ2-3; D may be TRBD1 (5 bases). The V end was cut by 2 bases, the J end by 4 bases, with 22 bases between. Per the germline V gene, CDR1 is SQVTM and CDR2 is ANQGSEA. The CDR3 consists of 17 residues. The CDR3: CSVETVQGWLGSDTQYF. The CDR3 nucleotides read TGCAGCGTTGAAACGGTGCAGGGTTGGCTGGGGTCAGATACGCAGTATTTT.

In DNA form, the CDR3 reads TGTGCCAGCAGGGACAGGGGGAGTGGCAATCAGCCCCAGCATTTT. Translation gives CASRDRGSGNQPQHF. The chain couples TRBV2 to TRBJ1-5, with 10 bases that match TRBD1. V was clipped by 6 bases and J by 2 bases; unmatched bases: 4. The CDR3 runs 15 residues. The V gene's germline CDR1 is SNHLY and CDR2 FYNNEI.

The CDR3: CASSLRQGRTDTQYF. The CDR3, as DNA: TGTGCCAGCAGCCTCAGACAGGGCCGCACAGATACGCAGTATTTT. V usage is TRBV11-3 and J usage is TRBJ2-3; 7 nucleotides agree with TRBD1. In germline, CDR1 is SGHNT, CDR2 YENEEA. The junction had 6 bases not matched to a gene; V was cut back by 5 bases and J by 1 base. CDR3 size: 15 residues.

This rearrangement joins TRBV5-4 to TRBJ1-2, with D hard to call. V was pared by 0 bases and J by 3 bases, with 9 bases between. This CDR3 has 14 residues. Germline V CDR1 and CDR2: SGHNT, YYREEE (reference sequence). CDR3 bases: TGTGCCAGCAGCTTGGAGCCAGGCTACTATGGCTACACCTTC. Residues: CASSLEPGYYGYTF.

The rearrangement joins TRBV5-6 to TRBJ2-4, with TRBD1 as a possible D gene (6 bases). Germline lookup yields CDR1 SGHDT and CDR2 YYEEEE. Between the trimmed V and J ends, which lost 0 bases and 3 bases, there was a span of 19 bases. The CDR3 covers 18 residues. For the CDR3, the DNA is TGTGCCAGCAGCTTGGCCCTATCGGCCAGGGGTGGCAAAAACATTCAGTACTTC. It yields the protein CASSLALSARGGKNIQYF.

V and J are TRBV6-6 and TRBJ2-2, with a tentative D call TRBD1 (6 bases). Germline assignment: CDR1 MNHNY and CDR2 SVGAGI (reference sequence). The CDR3 consists of 15 residues. Trimming shortened V by 2 bases and J by 4 bases, and 11 bases separated the two germline ends. The CDR3 DNA is TGTGCCAGCAGTTACGGGACACGATCCACCGGGGAGCTGTTTTTT. Its translation is CASSYGTRSTGELFF.

V is TRBV30 and J is TRBJ2-5; D is ambiguous. The CDR3 is 15 residues long. Germline V gene lookup returns CDR1 GTSNPN and CDR2 SVGIG (reference sequence). The ends were cut back, 2 bases at V and 4 bases at J, with 17 bases in the middle. The chain's CDR3 is CAWSTYAEVRETQYF. DNA of the CDR3: TGTGCCTGGAGTACCTACGCGGAAGTGAGAGAGACCCAGTACTTC.

This clone was seen only a few times. This chain joins TRBV28 and TRBJ2-3; weak D call: TRBD2 (6 bases). The CDR3 contains 14 residues. Germline V gives CDR1 MDHEN, CDR2 SYDVKM. Between the trimmed V and J ends, which lost 1 base and 1 base, there was a span of 6 bases. The CDR3 sequence: CASSLSSGTDTQYF. The CDR3, as DNA: TGTGCCAGCAGTTTATCTAGCGGCACAGATACGCAGTATTTT.